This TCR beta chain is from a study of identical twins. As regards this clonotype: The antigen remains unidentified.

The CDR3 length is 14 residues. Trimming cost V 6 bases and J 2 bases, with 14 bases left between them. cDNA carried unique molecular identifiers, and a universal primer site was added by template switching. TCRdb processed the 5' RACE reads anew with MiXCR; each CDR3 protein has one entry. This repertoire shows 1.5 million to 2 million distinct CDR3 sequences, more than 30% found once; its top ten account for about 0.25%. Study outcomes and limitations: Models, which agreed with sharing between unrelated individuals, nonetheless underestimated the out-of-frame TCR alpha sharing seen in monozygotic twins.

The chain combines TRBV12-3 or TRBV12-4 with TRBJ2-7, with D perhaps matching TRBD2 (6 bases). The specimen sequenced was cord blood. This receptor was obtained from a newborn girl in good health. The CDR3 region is CASSAPSATYEQYF. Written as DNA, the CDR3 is TGTGCCAGCAGCGCGCCTAGCGCTACCTACGAGCAGTACTTC.